This TCR beta chain was identified during a study of PD-1 blockade in classical Hodgkin lymphoma. The CDR3 length is 13 residues. The germline V gene encodes CDR1 MNHEY and CDR2 SMNVEV (reference sequence). The V end lost 3 bases, the J end lost 4 bases, and 10 bases lay between the germline ends. The method was immunoSEQ multiplex PCR; TCRdb's version includes in-frame clones alone and lacks a portion of them. The sample has some 63,000 clones, over 85% seen once. Every patient was affected by relapse after autologous stem cell transplantation, while exposure to brentuximab vedotin was not uniform. Study-wide results and limits: Relative to healthy donors, newly diagnosed patients reportedly had lower baseline TCR diversity, which was reported as lower still in relapsed/refractory patients. Patients starting nivolumab less than 1 year after ASCT had lower diversity and were excluded from later analyses.

This clone was seen a single time. Its antigen is still unknown. Other DNA variants within this sample encode the same CDR3. This sequence originates from a human donor with classical Hodgkin lymphoma. V is TRBV27 and J is TRBJ2-7; tentative D call: TRBD1 (5 bases). This sample comprised peripheral blood mononuclear cells (PBMCs), obtained at baseline. CDR3 amino acids: CASSFGRDYEQYF. CDR3 nucleotide sequence: TGTGCCAGCAGTTTCGGCAGGGATTACGAGCAGTACTTC.